These 18 T cell receptor beta chains were all obtained from the same sample, sequenced in a study of spatial heterogeneity in lung cancer. The time point was: sample taken at primary tumor resection. No cell sorting; template was whole RNA from tumor, lung tissue or PBMC. TCRdb ran MiXCR on the 5' RACE reads and lists one entry per CDR3 protein. The sample holds 20,000 to 25,000 distinct CDR3 sequences, about 4.6% seen once. Material: PBMCs, obtained at surgery. These receptors came from a male donor with early-stage non-small cell lung cancer.

This clonotype has at least ten counts. The chain carries TRBV6-1 and TRBJ2-2; D not certain. Germline values: CDR1 MNHNS, CDR2 SASEGT. The ends were cut back, 1 base at V and 7 bases at J, with 10 bases in the middle. The CDR3 extends over 14 amino acids. The DNA for the CDR3 is TGTGCCAGCAGTGAAGGTGTGGGTCACGGGGAGCTGTTTTTT. Protein product: CASSEGVGHGELFF.

This clonotype is large in the sample. The chain employs TRBV29-1 and TRBJ2-1, with D perhaps matching TRBD2 (7 bases). Germline V CDR1 and CDR2: SQVTM, ANQGSEA. The CDR3 has 15 amino acids. The ends were cut back, 1 base at V and 6 bases at J, with 16 bases in the middle. CDR3 region: CSVEGAGAFSNEQFF. For the CDR3, the DNA is TGCAGCGTTGAAGGCGCGGGGGCTTTCTCCAATGAGCAGTTCTTC.

This chain connects TRBV12-5 to TRBJ2-2; D is uncertain. The CDR3 consists of 12 residues. Germline-derived CDR1 and CDR2 are LGHNT and FRNRAP. Trimming removed 1 base at V and 6 bases at J, with 3 bases between. For the CDR3, the DNA is TGTGCTAGTGGTTTGGGATCCGGGGAGCTGTTTTTT. This encodes CASGLGSGELFF.

This clonotype came up many times. The genes are TRBV7-2 and TRBJ2-1; maybe TRBD2 (5 bases). The CDR3 has 12 residues. The germline V and J ends were trimmed by 3 bases and 12 bases, with 12 bases remaining between them. Germline lookup yields CDR1 SGHTA and CDR2 FQGNSA. CDR3 residues: CASSFGGSGQFF. In DNA, the CDR3 is TGTGCCAGCAGCTTCGGCGGGTCTGGGCAGTTCTTC.

This clonotype appeared many times. The J gene is TRBJ1-5, the V gene TRBV6-1; 7 bases agree with TRBD1. Per the germline V gene, CDR1 is MNHNS and CDR2 is SASEGT. CDR3 length: 16 amino acids. V was clipped by 6 bases and J by 1 base; unmatched bases: 9. DNA for the CDR3: TGTGCCAGCAGGGATCGACAGGGAGCGAGCAATCAGCCCCAGCATTTT. Translated: CASRDRQGASNQPQHF.

This clonotype was detected ten times or more. V usage is TRBV2 and J usage is TRBJ2-6; tentative D call: TRBD1 (7 bases). Germline V gene lookup returns CDR1 SNHLY and CDR2 FYNNEI. The CDR3 runs 15 residues. V was trimmed by 7 bases and J by 0 bases, leaving 10 bases between them. Here the CDR3 reads CASIQGGSGANVLTF. The CDR3 DNA follows: TGTGCCAGCATCCAGGGGGGCTCTGGGGCCAACGTCCTGACTTTC. The full variable domain, rest sourced from reference TRBV2 and TRBJ2-6, is EPEVTQTPSHQVTQMGQEVILRCVPISNHLYFYWYRQILGQKVEFLVSFYNNEISEKSEIFDDQFSVERPDGSNFTLKIRSTKLEDSAMYFCASIQGGSGANVLTFGAGSRLTVL.

This clonotype appeared many times. For the CDR3, the DNA is TGTGCCAGCAGTGACGGGGGGACAGGGGGCTACGAGCAGTACTTC. It codes for CASSDGGTGGYEQYF. The rearrangement links TRBV2 to TRBJ2-7, with 11 nucleotides matching TRBD1. Germline trimming cut 3 bases from V and 3 bases from J; bases unmatched to any gene: 4. Looked up from germline, CDR1 is SNHLY and CDR2 is FYNNEI. The CDR3 is 15 amino acids.

This clonotype was observed a few times. The chain combines TRBV7-9 with TRBJ1-2; D is possibly TRBD1 (5 bases). The V and J ends lost 5 bases and 2 bases respectively, with 15 bases between them. The CDR3 is 15 amino acids. Germline values: CDR1 SEHNR, CDR2 FQNEAQ (reference sequence). In DNA, the CDR3 is TGTGCCAGCAGCCTCCAAACGGGGCCGAACTATGGCTACACCTTC. It is translated as CASSLQTGPNYGYTF.

The sample holds many counts of this clonotype. The rearrangement links TRBV19 to TRBJ2-2; 9 nucleotides align to TRBD2. CDR3 size: 20 residues. V lost 0 bases and J lost 4; bases outside the gene matches: 15. Germline values: CDR1 LNHDA, CDR2 SQIVND (reference sequence). Here the CDR3 reads CASSIDVLGASGASTGELFF. CDR3 nucleotides: TGTGCCAGTAGTATAGATGTCCTTGGGGCTAGCGGGGCTAGCACCGGGGAGCTGTTTTTT.

This clonotype was seen many times. The V and J genes are TRBV7-9 and TRBJ1-2, with no clear D. Germline CDR1 reads SEHNR; CDR2 reads FQNEAQ (reference sequence). With 4 bases removed from V and 0 bases from J, the gap between germline ends came to 12 bases. The CDR3 has 15 residues. The CDR3 DNA reads as TGTGCCAGCAGCTCTCAATTGGAGTCTAACTATGGCTACACCTTC. Its translation: CASSSQLESNYGYTF.

This clonotype was seen at least ten times. This rearrangement joins TRBV6-6 to TRBJ1-5; D is undetermined. CDR1 and CDR2 (germline): MNHNY, SVGAGI (reference sequence). The V end was cut by 3 bases, the J end by 2 bases, with 11 bases between. The CDR3 is 15 residues long. The CDR3: CASSYSQFGNQPQHF. For the CDR3, the DNA is TGTGCCAGCAGTTATAGTCAGTTTGGCAATCAGCCCCAGCATTTT.

This clonotype was seen more than once but under ten times. V usage is TRBV20-1 and J usage is TRBJ2-7, with D perhaps TRBD1 (5 bases). CDR3 size: 12 residues. CDR1 is DFQATT, CDR2 SNEGSKA, per germline (reference sequence). Trimming stripped 2 bases from V and 0 bases from J, with 5 bases between. The CDR3 loop reads CSARQGSYEQYF. The CDR3 bases are TGCAGTGCTAGACAGGGCTCCTACGAGCAGTACTTC.

The J gene is TRBJ2-1, the V gene TRBV6-6; possibly TRBD1 for D (7 bases). The CDR3 loop spans 12 amino acids. Germline CDR1 is MNHNY and CDR2 is SVGAGI (reference sequence). V lost 7 bases to trimming and J lost 6 bases, with 10 bases between them. The CDR3 DNA is TGTGCCAGCACCCAGGGGGGCAATGAGCAGTTCTTC. The encoded protein is CASTQGGNEQFF.

As for this clonotype: The junction does not match germline at one end; this may be a read error. The V gene is TRBV3-1, the J gene TRBJ2-3; TRBD2 aligns across 13 bases. The CDR3 runs to 18 residues. CDR1 LGHDT and CDR2 YNNKEL come from the germline V gene (reference sequence). CDR3 in amino acids: CANSQETGLAGVTDTQYF. CDR3 bases: TGTGCCAACAGCCAAGAGACCGGACTAGCGGGAGTGACAGATACGCAGTATTTT.

The chain couples TRBV6-5 to TRBJ2-1, with 10 positions matching TRBD2. J lost 6 bases, V lost 0 bases, and 11 bases had no gene match. The CDR3 spans 18 residues. Germline loops: CDR1 MNHEY, CDR2 SVGAGI. In DNA form, the CDR3 reads TGTGCCAGCAGTTACTCGATAGGAACAAGCGGGGGGGGCAATGAGCAGTTCTTC. Translating it yields CASSYSIGTSGGGNEQFF.

This clonotype was found a few times. This chain uses TRBV12-3 or TRBV12-4 with TRBJ2-3, with D perhaps matching TRBD1 or TRBD2 (6 bases each). The V and J ends lost 1 base and 6 bases respectively, with 14 bases between them. The CDR3 is 15 residues long. CDR3 in DNA: TGTGCCAGCAGTTTAGGGTGGGGGGCGGCGGATACGCAGTATTTT. As protein: CASSLGWGAADTQYF.

This clonotype was picked up many times. CDR3 protein: CASSPRLAGPQETQYF. The CDR3, as DNA: TGTGCCAGCAGCCCTAGACTAGCGGGGCCCCAAGAGACCCAGTACTTC. The chain combines TRBV3-1 with TRBJ2-5; 11 positions match TRBD2. CDR1 and CDR2 (germline): LGHDT, YNNKEL (reference sequence). This CDR3 is 16 amino acids long. The V and J ends lost 4 bases and 1 base, in that order; junction bases with no gene match: 5.

This clonotype appeared a few times. The chain uses TRBV20-1 and TRBJ2-5; tentative D call: TRBD1 (5 bases). The CDR3 totals 12 residues. V was cut by 7 bases and J by 2 bases, with 11 bases left in between. Per the germline V gene, CDR1 is DFQATT and CDR2 is SNEGSKA (reference sequence). The CDR3 spells CSGEGAQETQYF. In DNA form, the CDR3 reads TGCAGTGGGGAAGGGGCTCAAGAGACCCAGTACTTC.